Each of the 14 T cell receptor beta chains below was sequenced from the same sample in a study of T cells in Graves' hyperthyroidism and ophthalmopathy. TCR beta CDR3 region amplification was performed from RNA transcripts. When the TCR CDR3 underwent first-round RT-PCR, the HTBI primer set was used. MiXCR was run by TCRdb on the multiplex PCR reads, yielding one entry per CDR3 protein. The table lists roughly 740,000 distinct CDR3 sequences, less than 20% of them singletons, with under 8.5% in the top ten. Sequencing was done on a sample of blood. These receptors came from a man younger than 35 with Graves' hyperthyroidism.

This clonotype was counted a few times. This rearrangement joins TRBV6-1 to TRBJ2-5; possibly TRBD1 or TRBD2 for D (5 bases each). CDR1 is MNHNS, CDR2 SASEGT, per germline. The CDR3 sequence is 14 residues long. The V and J ends lost 0 bases and 5 bases respectively, with 10 bases between them. The CDR3 nucleotides are TGTGCCAGCAGTGAAGCCGCCGAGGGGGAGACCCAGTACTTC. Its translation: CASSEAAEGETQYF.

This clonotype was recorded a few times. V usage is TRBV9 and J usage is TRBJ1-1; 7 bases are shared with TRBD1. The CDR3 is made up of 16 amino acids. V lost 2 bases and J lost 1; bases outside the gene matches: 8. Germline CDR1 SGDLS, CDR2 YYNGEE. CDR3 bases: TGTGCCAGCAGCGTTGTTCCGGGACAGCAGAACACTGAAGCTTTCTTT. As protein: CASSVVPGQQNTEAFF.

This clonotype turned up a few times. The CDR3 reads CASSQLLEVEQFF. CDR3 nucleotides: TGCGCCAGCAGCCAACTCCTGGAAGTTGAGCAGTTCTTC. The gene calls are TRBV4-1 and TRBJ2-1, with D hard to call. Germline loops: CDR1 MGHRA, CDR2 YSYEKL. The CDR3 sequence is 13 residues long. V was clipped by 2 bases and J by 9 bases, with 11 bases between them.

The V and J genes are TRBV19 and TRBJ1-6, with D perhaps matching TRBD1 (6 bases). CDR1 is LNHDA, CDR2 SQIVND, per germline (reference sequence). This CDR3 comprises 15 residues. Trimming took 7 bases from V and 7 from J, leaving 17 bases between them. CDR3 nucleotide sequence: TGTGCCAGTAAGGGATCGCGGACAGCCAATTCACCCCTCCACTTT. It codes for CASKGSRTANSPLHF.

This clonotype was observed a handful of times. The rearrangement joins TRBV11-2 to TRBJ2-1; 8 bases match TRBD2. Germline CDR1 reads SGHAT; CDR2 reads FQNNGV. Trimming removed 4 bases from V and 12 bases from J; junction bases left unmatched: 5. This CDR3 spans 12 amino acids. The CDR3 protein is CASSSGGVGQFF. The CDR3 DNA is TGTGCCAGCAGCTCCGGGGGGGTGGGGCAGTTCTTC. Full variable domain (remainder filled in from reference TRBV11-2 and TRBJ2-1): EAGVAQSPRYKIIEKRQSVAFWCNPISGHATLYWYQQILGQGPKLLIQFQNNGVVDDSQLPKDRFSAERLKGVDSTLKIQPAKLEDSAVYLCASSSGGVGQFFGPGTRLTVL.

The sample holds a few counts of this clonotype. The genes are TRBV6-5 and TRBJ1-1; possibly TRBD1 for D (5 bases). This CDR3 contains 15 residues. Per the germline V gene, CDR1 is MNHEY and CDR2 is SVGAGI. Trimming stripped 2 bases from V and 2 bases from J, with 12 bases between. The CDR3 here is CASSYGQGVNTEAFF. The CDR3, as DNA: TGTGCCAGCAGTTACGGCCAGGGTGTAAACACTGAAGCTTTCTTT.

This clonotype has a count of ten or more. V is TRBV7-3 and J is TRBJ2-1; weak D call: TRBD2 (6 bases). CDR1 and CDR2 (germline): SGHTA, FQGTGA. The CDR3 totals 17 residues. V lost 1 base, J lost 0 bases, and 13 bases lay in between. CDR3 loop: CASSLIGGRSSYNEQFF. CDR3 in DNA: TGTGCCAGCAGCTTAATCGGGGGACGGAGCTCCTACAATGAGCAGTTCTTC.

This clonotype was observed at least ten times. The rearrangement joins TRBV20-1 to TRBJ1-2, with 10 bases aligning to TRBD1. V lost 2 bases and J lost 4; bases outside the gene matches: 1. This CDR3 region has 13 residues. CDR1 and CDR2 from the germline V gene are DFQATT and SNEGSKA (reference sequence). Here the CDR3 DNA reads TGCAGTGCTAGAAGGGACAGGGGCTATGGCTACACCTTC. Protein: CSARRDRGYGYTF.

The chain carries TRBV7-9 and TRBJ2-6; D remains unclear. This CDR3 is 17 amino acids long. CDR1 SEHNR and CDR2 FQNEAQ come from the germline V gene (reference sequence). V dropped 4 bases and J dropped 2 bases, with 15 bases sitting between them. CDR3 DNA sequence: TGTGCCAGCAGCTCCGTGGGCCCAAGTGCTGGGGCCAACGTCCTGACTTTC. It encodes CASSSVGPSAGANVLTF.

The rearrangement uses TRBV7-8 and TRBJ1-4; weak D call: TRBD1 (5 bases). Trimming pared 4 bases from V and 2 bases from J, leaving 20 bases between. CDR1 and CDR2 from the germline V gene are SGHVS and FQNEAQ. CDR3 length equals 18 residues. The CDR3 reads CASSSRAGGVRTNEKLFF. The CDR3 DNA sequence: TGTGCCAGCAGCTCAAGGGCGGGGGGAGTAAGGACTAATGAAAAACTGTTTTTT.

This clonotype was picked up a small number of times. This chain uses TRBV20-1 with TRBJ2-7; 11 positions agree with TRBD1. J lost 6 bases, V lost 0 bases, and 1 base had no gene match. Germline-derived CDR1 and CDR2 are DFQATT and SNEGSKA (reference sequence). The CDR3 has 13 amino acids. This chain's CDR3 is CSAREGTGGEQYF. The CDR3 nucleotides are TGCAGTGCTAGAGAAGGGACAGGGGGCGAGCAGTACTTC.

This clonotype was counted between two and nine times. The V gene is TRBV7-6, the J gene TRBJ2-1, with TRBD2 identical over 9 bases. CDR1 and CDR2 from the germline V gene are SGHVS and FNYEAQ. V shed 1 base, J shed 4 bases, and the junction held 2 bases outside the gene matches. This CDR3 region has 15 residues. The CDR3 coding sequence is TGTGCCAGCAGCTTAGATCTAGCGGGGTACAATGAGCAGTTCTTC. As protein: CASSLDLAGYNEQFF.

This clonotype showed up many times. The J gene is TRBJ2-1, the V gene TRBV28; perhaps TRBD2 as D (6 bases). V was shortened by 5 bases and J by 8 bases, with 22 bases between the two germline ends. From germline, CDR1 is MDHEN and CDR2 SYDVKM. CDR3 size: 16 residues. CDR3 bases: TGTGCCAGCAGTCCCCTGTTAGCGGCACTGGGGGATGAGCAGTTCTTC. Amino acid sequence: CASSPLLAALGDEQFF.

This clonotype was counted ten times or more. The V and J genes are TRBV11-3 and TRBJ2-2; D remains ambiguous. Trimming stripped 8 bases from V and 7 bases from J, with 14 bases between. CDR1 and CDR2 from the germline V gene are SGHNT and YENEEA. The CDR3 covers 13 residues. This CDR3 reads CASRSPTRGELFF. The DNA of the CDR3 is TGTGCCAGCCGGTCTCCGACCCGCGGGGAGCTGTTTTTT.